This T cell receptor (beta chain) was sequenced in a study of T cell responses to AZD1222 COVID-19 vaccine. Sequencing used immunoSEQ multiplex PCR; TCRdb keeps in-frame clones, though not all of them. The data show about 210,000 clones, around 92% seen once. This CDR3 comprises 12 residues. V lost 0 bases, J lost 8 bases, and 5 bases lay in between. The germline CDR1 and CDR2 sequences are KGHSH and LQKENI. Worth noting for this clone: No antigen is known for it.

Study-wide points: Possibly, clonal diversity was underestimated; donors were largely white British and included more females. Sampling captured repertoires only after the peak T cell response. Just a handful of AZD1222 recipients were seropositive at baseline.

The chain couples TRBV18 to TRBJ2-1; no clear D. This TCR came from an adult in good health. Source: peripheral blood, taken on day 0 of AZD1222 vaccination. The CDR3 reads CASSPPWDEQFF. The CDR3 DNA reads as TGTGCCAGCTCACCACCCTGGGATGAGCAGTTCTTC.